Each of the 27 T cell receptor beta chains below was sequenced from the same sample in a study of blood T cell repertoires in COVID-19. Data came from immunoSEQ multiplex PCR; TCRdb stores just in-frame clones and leaves some out. The sample yields more than 200,000 clones, 80% to 90% seen once. Source material: peripheral blood. The receptors were sampled from a middle-aged man with acute or convalescent COVID-19.

The chain is built from TRBV18 and TRBJ1-1; TRBD1 is a possible D gene (6 bases). Trimming took off 2 bases at V and 5 bases at J, with 12 bases between the two ends. The CDR3 contains 14 residues. CDR1 is KGHSH, CDR2 LQKENI, per germline. The CDR3 protein is CASSPTNRVTEAFF. The CDR3 coding sequence is TGTGCCAGCTCACCAACCAACAGGGTTACTGAAGCTTTCTTT.

The chain joins TRBV6-5 to TRBJ1-1; a weak D match, TRBD1 (6 bases). Trimming pared 5 bases from V and 8 bases from J, leaving 21 bases between. Germline V gene sequence: CDR1 MNHEY, CDR2 SVGAGI. This CDR3 contains 15 residues. In DNA, the CDR3 is TGTGCCAGCAGTACTGGCCAGTTGGGGGCTGACGAAGCTTTCTTT. It translates to CASSTGQLGADEAFF.

The chain has TRBV7-9 and TRBJ2-7; D is possibly TRBD1 (6 bases). V shed 0 bases and J shed 2 bases, with 8 bases lying between them. CDR1 SEHNR and CDR2 FQNEAQ come from the germline V gene (reference sequence). The CDR3 covers 14 residues. Written as DNA, the CDR3 is TGTGCCAGCAGCTTAGCGGGACACCCCTACGAGCAGTACTTC. Residues: CASSLAGHPYEQYF.

The chain employs TRBV6-5 and TRBJ1-3; tentative D call: TRBD1 (5 bases). Trimming stripped 7 bases from V and 4 bases from J, with 14 bases between. Germline V gene sequence: CDR1 MNHEY, CDR2 SVGAGI. CDR3 length equals 14 residues. CDR3 in amino acids: CASNRRAGGNTIYF. CDR3 bases: TGTGCCAGCAATCGCAGGGCAGGCGGAAACACCATATATTTT.

The rearrangement links TRBV7-9 to TRBJ2-5, with 8 bases fitting TRBD1. Losses at the gene ends were 0 bases for V and 5 bases for J; bases not matched to a gene: 5. This CDR3 region has 15 residues. Germline CDR1 SEHNR, CDR2 FQNEAQ (reference sequence). The CDR3: CASSLAQGVAETQYF. The DNA of the CDR3 is TGTGCCAGCAGCTTAGCACAGGGGGTGGCGGAGACCCAGTACTTC.

The CDR3 loop reads CASSDLRTSGQRTDTQYF. CDR3 coding DNA: TGCGCCAGCAGTGACCTTAGGACTAGCGGACAACGCACAGATACGCAGTATTTT. The chain joins TRBV10-1 to TRBJ2-3, with 10 bases identical to TRBD2. The junction had 10 bases not matched to a gene; V was cut back by 3 bases and J by 1 base. The CDR3 is 18 residues long. Germline CDR1 and CDR2: WNHNN and SYGVQD (reference sequence).

The V call is TRBV7-9, the J call TRBJ2-5; 10 bases are shared with TRBD2. V was clipped by 2 bases and J by 3 bases; unmatched bases: 9. Germline-derived CDR1 and CDR2 are SEHNR and FQNEAQ (reference sequence). This CDR3 is built from 17 residues. The CDR3 bases are TGTGCCAGCAGCTTAATAGCGGGAGGCCAGGTAAAAGAGACCCAGTACTTC. The encoded protein is CASSLIAGGQVKETQYF.

The gene calls are TRBV5-1 and TRBJ1-1, with D possibly being TRBD1 (6 bases). Germline V gene lookup returns CDR1 SGHRS and CDR2 YFSETQ. The CDR3 loop spans 15 amino acids. The V end was cut by 1 base, the J end by 1 base, with 11 bases between. CDR3 protein: CASSLLGHSNTEAFF. CDR3 DNA: TGCGCCAGCAGCTTGTTGGGACACTCGAACACTGAAGCTTTCTTT.

The rearrangement uses TRBV20-1 and TRBJ2-3; D is ambiguous. Between the trimmed V and J ends, which lost 4 bases and 6 bases, there was a span of 8 bases. Germline V gene data show CDR1 as DFQATT and CDR2 as SNEGSKA (reference sequence). The CDR3 is 11 amino acids. CDR3 in DNA: TGCAGTGCTAACTGGCGGGATACGCAGTATTTT. This gives the protein CSANWRDTQYF.

Only one count was recorded for this clone. The gene calls are TRBV28 and TRBJ2-6; 9 nucleotides line up with TRBD1. The CDR3 runs to 17 residues. CDR1 is MDHEN, CDR2 SYDVKM, per germline. The V and J ends lost 6 bases and 3 bases, in that order; junction bases with no gene match: 9. This CDR3 reads CASRPGQGFRGANVLTF. DNA for the CDR3: TGTGCCAGCAGACCGGGACAGGGCTTCCGTGGGGCCAACGTCCTGACTTTC. The full variable domain, with the rest looked up from reference TRBV28 and TRBJ2-6, is DVKVTQSSRYLVKRTGEKVFLECVQDMDHENMFWYRQDPGLGLRLIYFSYDVKMKEKGDIPEGYSVSREKKERFSLILESASTNQTSMYLCASRPGQGFRGANVLTFGAGSRLTVL.

The chain has TRBV7-9 and TRBJ2-7; the D gene is possibly TRBD2 (5 bases). Germline CDR1 and CDR2: SEHNR and FQNEAQ (reference sequence). The CDR3 has 15 residues. Trimming took off 4 bases at V and 0 bases at J, with 13 bases between the two ends. CDR3 DNA sequence: TGTGCCAGCAGCTCCAGCGGTCCGGACTCCTACGAGCAGTACTTC. This sequence encodes CASSSSGPDSYEQYF. The full variable domain, in which reference TRBV7-9 and TRBJ2-7 provide the parts outside the CDR3, is DTGVSQNPRHKITKRGQNVTFRCDPISEHNRLYWYRQTLGQGPEFLTYFQNEAQLEKSRLLSDRFSAERPKGSFSTLEIQRTEQGDSAMYLCASSSSGPDSYEQYFGPGTRLTVT.

The V gene is TRBV7-9, the J gene TRBJ2-5; tentative D call: TRBD2 (5 bases). Trimming took 1 base from V and 3 from J, leaving 12 bases between them. The CDR3 length is 15 residues. The V gene's germline CDR1 is SEHNR and CDR2 FQNEAQ (reference sequence). This chain's CDR3 is CASSLVGSLEETQYF. In DNA form, the CDR3 reads TGTGCCAGCAGCTTAGTAGGGAGTTTGGAAGAGACCCAGTACTTC.

For this clone: At the DNA level, this CDR3 is encoded by other sequences in the same sample as well. This sequence joins TRBV7-9 and TRBJ2-6; no definite D call. Germline V CDR1 and CDR2: SEHNR, FQNEAQ (reference sequence). V was clipped by 2 bases and J by 1 base, with 6 bases between them. There are 15 residues in the CDR3. The CDR3 sequence: CASSLSESGANVLTF. The CDR3 DNA is TGTGCCAGCAGCTTATCAGAATCTGGGGCCAACGTCCTGACTTTC.

The chain employs TRBV5-6 and TRBJ2-1; the match to TRBD2 covers 10 bases. The CDR3 length is 18 residues. The trim removed 0 bases at V and 3 bases at J, leaving 9 bases unmatched. Germline assignment: CDR1 SGHDT and CDR2 YYEEEE. CDR3 protein: CASSLGTLAGGYYNEQFF. In DNA form, the CDR3 reads TGTGCCAGCAGCTTGGGGACTTTAGCGGGGGGTTACTACAATGAGCAGTTCTTC.

This chain joins TRBV4-3 and TRBJ2-7, with 10 bases fitting TRBD2. The CDR3 loop spans 16 amino acids. Germline V lookup: CDR1 LGHNA, CDR2 YSLEER. V was pared by 0 bases and J by 6 bases, with 8 bases of the junction left unmatched. The CDR3 spells CASSQESSGRGVEQYF. CDR3 sequence (DNA): TGCGCCAGCAGCCAAGAATCTAGCGGGAGAGGTGTCGAGCAGTACTTC.

Comments on this clone: In the same sample, other DNA sequences code for this CDR3. The chain recombines TRBV6-5 with TRBJ2-1; no clear D. This CDR3 has 14 residues. Trimming left V 0 bases short and J 4 bases short, with 7 bases between. In germline, CDR1 is MNHEY, CDR2 SVGAGI. CDR3 protein: CASSYSSTYNEQFF. The CDR3 nucleotides read TGTGCCAGCAGTTACTCGTCCACTTACAATGAGCAGTTCTTC.

This chain uses TRBV13 with TRBJ1-5, with 9 bases matching TRBD1. V lost 5 bases, J lost 4 bases, and 6 bases stayed unmatched. This CDR3 comprises 15 residues. Germline CDR1 is PRHDT and CDR2 is FYEKMQ (reference sequence). In DNA, the CDR3 is TGTGCCAGCAGCGCCGGGACAGGGAGGAATCAGCCCCAGCATTTT. Encoded protein: CASSAGTGRNQPQHF.

This clone appeared once. This chain connects TRBV9 to TRBJ2-1; 11 bases are shared with TRBD1. The germline gives CDR1 SGDLS, CDR2 YYNGEE. The ends lost 4 bases at V and 6 bases at J; junction bases unmatched: 9. The CDR3 has 16 amino acids. The CDR3 DNA reads TGTGCCAGCAGCTCCTCCCGGGACAGGGGGGGCAATGAGCAGTTCTTC. Its translation is CASSSSRDRGGNEQFF.

The V call is TRBV5-4, the J call TRBJ2-7, with D unclear. Germline CDR1 reads SGHNT; CDR2 reads YYREEE (reference sequence). This CDR3 has 15 amino acids. The V and J ends lost 3 bases and 5 bases respectively, with 18 bases between them. The CDR3 DNA reads as TGTGCCAGCAGCTCGACCCTAGACGGATTGAACGAGCAGTACTTC. Translated: CASSSTLDGLNEQYF. Based on the CDR3 plus reference TRBV5-4 and TRBJ2-7, the full variable domain is ETGVTQSPTHLIKTRGQQVTLRCSSQSGHNTVSWYQQALGQGPQFIFQYYREEENGRGNFPPRFSGLQFPNYSSELNVNALELDDSALYLCASSSTLDGLNEQYFGPGTRLTVT.

This chain uses TRBV11-2 with TRBJ2-5; no clear D. Trimming stripped 1 base from V and 2 bases from J, with 5 bases between. The length of the CDR3 is 13 residues. Per germline, CDR1 SGHAT and CDR2 FQNNGV. This CDR3 is CASSLGEQETQYF. The CDR3 DNA reads as TGTGCCAGCAGCTTAGGCGAACAAGAGACCCAGTACTTC. The full variable domain, its missing parts supplied by reference TRBV11-2 and TRBJ2-5, is EAGVAQSPRYKIIEKRQSVAFWCNPISGHATLYWYQQILGQGPKLLIQFQNNGVVDDSQLPKDRFSAERLKGVDSTLKIQPAKLEDSAVYLCASSLGEQETQYFGPGTRLLVL.

The chain combines TRBV19 with TRBJ2-2; TRBD1 aligns across 8 bases. CDR1 and CDR2 from the germline V gene are LNHDA and SQIVND (reference sequence). The trim removed 8 bases at V and 7 bases at J, leaving 12 bases unmatched. The CDR3 runs to 15 residues. The CDR3 reads CASRARTGFIGELFF. The CDR3 nucleotides read TGTGCCAGTCGGGCCCGGACAGGGTTTATCGGGGAGCTGTTTTTT.

This clone was counted only a few times. The chain recombines TRBV7-9 with TRBJ2-2; TRBD2 agrees at 8 bases. Germline CDR1 is SEHNR and CDR2 is FQNEAQ (reference sequence). The V and J ends lost 5 bases and 0 bases, in that order; junction bases with no gene match: 5. The CDR3 extends over 16 amino acids. This CDR3 reads CASSKGLAPNTGELFF. In nucleotides, the CDR3 is TGTGCCAGCAGCAAAGGACTAGCACCGAACACCGGGGAGCTGTTTTTT.

The rearrangement joins TRBV7-7 to TRBJ2-7; D possibly corresponds to TRBD1 (6 bases). CDR1 and CDR2 from the germline V gene are SSHAT and FNYEAQ (reference sequence). The CDR3 loop spans 13 amino acids. V was cut by 5 bases and J by 6 bases, with 14 bases left in between. CDR3 sequence: CASSVGHPSEQYF. The CDR3 DNA follows: TGTGCCAGCAGCGTGGGACATCCTAGCGAGCAGTACTTC.

The chain employs TRBV5-1 and TRBJ2-5; TRBD2 is a possible D gene (6 bases). The CDR3 spans 16 residues. Germline V CDR1 and CDR2: SGHRS, YFSETQ. V was trimmed by 1 base and J by 5 bases, leaving 18 bases between them. DNA of the CDR3: TGCGCCAGCAGCTTGAGGAGGGACGCCCTAGGGGAGACCCAGTACTTC. It codes for CASSLRRDALGETQYF.

The V and J genes are TRBV7-6 and TRBJ2-5, with D uncertain. CDR1 is SGHVS and CDR2 is FNYEAQ in the germline V gene. The CDR3 totals 13 residues. V lost 4 bases, J lost 6 bases, and 12 bases lay in between. CDR3 sequence reads: CASSSTAGQTQYF. DNA of the CDR3: TGTGCCAGCAGCTCCACAGCAGGTCAGACCCAGTACTTC.

This clone has a handful of counts. The rearrangement links TRBV4-2 to TRBJ2-7, with TRBD1 as a possible D gene (5 bases). Trimming left V 2 bases short and J 5 bases short, with 13 bases between. This CDR3 is built from 14 residues. Germline CDR1 LGHNA, CDR2 YNFKEQ. The CDR3 sequence: CASSQSDTWDEQYF. The DNA for the CDR3 is TGTGCCAGCAGCCAATCGGACACCTGGGACGAGCAGTACTTC.

The rearrangement uses TRBV11-1 and TRBJ1-2, with 8 bases identical to TRBD1. Looked up from germline, CDR1 is SGHAT and CDR2 is FQDESV (reference sequence). This CDR3 comprises 15 residues. After removal of 5 bases from V and 4 bases from J, the junction contained 9 bases not matched to a gene. The DNA of the CDR3 is TGTGCCAGCAGCCATCGGACAGGGAAGTCCTATGGCTACACCTTC. It specifies CASSHRTGKSYGYTF. Filled out from reference TRBV11-1 and TRBJ1-2, the complete variable domain reads EAEVAQSPRYKITEKSQAVAFWCDPISGHATLYWYRQILGQGPELLVQFQDESVVDDSQLPKDRFSAERLKGVDSTLKIQPAELGDSAMYLCASSHRTGKSYGYTFGSGTRLTVV.